Following are 25 T cell receptor beta chains from one sample sequenced in a study of human T cells and chemical hapten exposure. Time point: pre-sensitization, week 0. The treatment is: therapeutic diphenylcyclopropenone sensitization with weekly scalp DPC. Via MiXCR, TCRdb re-called the RACE reads, giving one row per CDR3 protein. The data show around 300,000 distinct CDR3 sequences, with 5.5% seen just once and more than 8% held by the top ten. The specimen comprised whole blood, sampled in connection with sensitization to the hapten diphenylcyclopropenone (DPC). The receptors shown here come from a woman aged 18-29 years with alopecia areata. Some clones in this sample may be carry-over from other donors' samples.

This clonotype was found many times. This chain uses TRBV6-6 with TRBJ1-5, with a tentative D call TRBD1 (5 bases). Looked up from germline, CDR1 is MNHNY and CDR2 is SVGAGI (reference sequence). The V gene lost 0 bases and the J gene lost 1 base, with 7 bases spanning the gap. The CDR3 runs 15 residues. The chain's CDR3 is CASSYSKGSNQPQHF. The CDR3 DNA follows: TGTGCCAGCAGTTACTCGAAGGGGAGCAATCAGCCCCAGCATTTT.

The table lists this clonotype with a few counts. The chain employs TRBV12-3 or TRBV12-4 and TRBJ1-1; possibly TRBD1 for D (6 bases). The CDR3 runs 15 residues. Trimming left V 3 bases short and J 1 base short, with 12 bases between. In DNA, the CDR3 is TGTGCCAGCAGTTTGGGGGCAGCTGCGAACACTGAAGCTTTCTTT. Protein sequence: CASSLGAAANTEAFF.

In this sample, this clonotype turned up many times. This chain uses TRBV5-1 with TRBJ1-4, with 9 bases matching TRBD1. The J segment lost 3 bases and the V segment lost 4 bases, leaving 1 base of the junction unmatched. Germline CDR1 SGHRS, CDR2 YFSETQ. The CDR3 covers 14 residues. CDR3 in DNA: TGCGCCAGCAGCCGACAGGGGGCTAATGAAAAACTGTTTTTT. Encoded protein: CASSRQGANEKLFF.

V usage is TRBV9 and J usage is TRBJ2-4, with unresolved D. CDR1 is SGDLS, CDR2 YYNGEE, per germline. CDR3 length: 19 residues. The V end lost 0 bases, the J end lost 0 bases, and 19 bases lay between the germline ends. CDR3 amino acids: CASSVDGLQTSLAKNIQYF. The CDR3 region has the DNA TGTGCCAGCAGCGTAGATGGCCTACAGACTTCACTAGCCAAAAACATTCAGTACTTC. Full variable domain (remainder filled in from reference TRBV9 and TRBJ2-4): DSGVTQTPKHLITATGQRVTLRCSPRSGDLSVYWYQQSLDQGLQFLIQYYNGEERAKGNILERFSAQQFPDLHSELNLSSLELGDSALYFCASSVDGLQTSLAKNIQYFGAGTRLSVL.

Remarks on this clonotype: One end of the junction is discordant with germline, which a read error may explain. The J gene is TRBJ1-2, the V gene TRBV6-2 or TRBV6-3, with 9 nucleotides matching TRBD1. Germline-derived CDR1 and CDR2 are MNHEY and SVGEGT. This CDR3 region has 15 residues. The CDR3 here is CSSSLTGQGNYGYTF. DNA for the CDR3: TGTTCCAGCAGCTTAACCGGACAGGGGAACTATGGCTACACCTTC.

This clonotype was observed at least ten times. V is TRBV29-1 and J is TRBJ2-3; D is unresolved. The CDR3 runs to 15 residues. Germline CDR1 is SQVTM and CDR2 is ANQGSEA. Between the trimmed V and J ends, which lost 0 bases and 4 bases, there was a span of 14 bases. The CDR3 region has the DNA TGCAGCGTTGAAGATCCCGGCGGAGAGGCAGATACGCAGTATTTT. Amino acids: CSVEDPGGEADTQYF.

This chain links TRBV7-2 with TRBJ2-1, with D uncertain. V lost 2 bases and J 6 bases, leaving 11 bases between the germline ends. CDR3 length: 14 residues. Germline V gene sequence: CDR1 SGHTA, CDR2 FQGNSA. CDR3 bases: TGTGCCAGCAGCTTATCGGAAGGGCCCAATGAGCAGTTCTTC. This codes for CASSLSEGPNEQFF. The full variable domain, its missing parts supplied by reference TRBV7-2 and TRBJ2-1, is GAGVSQSPSNKVTEKGKDVELRCDPISGHTALYWYRQSLGQGLEFLIYFQGNSAPDKSGLPSDRFSAERTGGSVSTLTIQRTQQEDSAVYLCASSLSEGPNEQFFGPGTRLTVL.

The sample holds many counts of this clonotype. This chain joins TRBV7-2 and TRBJ2-1; D is possibly TRBD2 (6 bases). The ends were cut back, 5 bases at V and 1 base at J, with 12 bases in the middle. The CDR3 sequence is 15 residues long. Germline V gene lookup returns CDR1 SGHTA and CDR2 FQGNSA. The CDR3 sequence: CASSPLRGSYNEQFF. CDR3 coding DNA: TGTGCCAGCAGCCCGCTACGGGGGTCCTACAATGAGCAGTTCTTC.

This chain links TRBV18 with TRBJ1-1; the match to TRBD1 covers 10 bases. V lost 5 bases to trimming and J lost 7 bases; unmatched junction nucleotides: 4. The CDR3 is made up of 13 amino acids. The germline gives CDR1 KGHSH, CDR2 LQKENI. The CDR3 reads CASSSGQGNEAFF. CDR3 nucleotides: TGTGCCAGCTCATCGGGACAGGGGAATGAAGCTTTCTTT.

This clonotype showed up just a few times. The J gene is TRBJ2-3, the V gene TRBV12-5, with D perhaps given as TRBD1 or TRBD2 (7 bases each). The CDR3 has 14 residues. Trimming removed 7 bases from V and 0 bases from J, with 11 bases in between. Germline CDR1 reads LGHNT; CDR2 reads FRNRAP. DNA of the CDR3: TGTGCTAGTGCCAGGGGGGGGAGCACAGATACGCAGTATTTT. Translating gives CASARGGSTDTQYF.

This clonotype was observed at least ten times. The V and J genes are TRBV27 and TRBJ2-3; 14 positions agree with TRBD2. This CDR3 spans 16 amino acids. The ends lost 3 bases at V and 8 bases at J; junction bases unmatched: 7. The V gene's germline CDR1 is MNHEY and CDR2 SMNVEV (reference sequence). CDR3 protein: CASSFMTSGGAVTQYF. The CDR3 DNA reads as TGTGCCAGCAGTTTTATGACTAGCGGGGGGGCCGTTACGCAGTATTTT.

The V gene is TRBV16, the J gene TRBJ1-2, with D possibly TRBD1 on 6 matching bases. The CDR3 runs 17 residues. V was shortened by 2 bases and J by 2 bases, with 18 bases between the two germline ends. CDR1 KGHSY and CDR2 FQNENV come from the germline V gene. Written as DNA, the CDR3 is TGTGCCAGCAGCCAAAGGGGGAAGAACAGGAAGAACTATGGCTACACCTTC. Translating it yields CASSQRGKNRKNYGYTF. Full variable domain (rest looked up from reference TRBV16 and TRBJ1-2): GEEVAQTPKHLVRGEGQKAKLYCAPIKGHSYVFWYQQVLKNEFKFLISFQNENVFDETGMPKERFSAKCLPNSPCSLEIQATKLEDSAVYFCASSQRGKNRKNYGYTFGSGTRLTVV.

The chain joins TRBV6-5 to TRBJ1-6; D may be TRBD1 (5 bases). CDR3 length: 12 residues. V was clipped by 5 bases and J by 9 bases, with 8 bases between them. CDR1 and CDR2 (germline): MNHEY, SVGAGI. The CDR3, as DNA: TGTGCCAGCAGTCCAGGGTTTTCACCCCTCCACTTT. Amino acid sequence: CASSPGFSPLHF.

This clonotype was recorded many times. The rearrangement uses TRBV10-3 and TRBJ2-5; D unresolved. Germline loops: CDR1 ENHRY, CDR2 SYGVKD. The CDR3 loop spans 12 amino acids. Trimming pared 0 bases from V and 5 bases from J, leaving 4 bases between. DNA of the CDR3: TGTGCCATCAGTGAGTCGGTTGAGACCCAGTACTTC. Translated, it gives CAISESVETQYF.

The chain links TRBV6-2 or TRBV6-3 to TRBJ2-3; 9 bases align to TRBD1. Germline values: CDR1 MNHEY, CDR2 SVGEGT. CDR3 length: 15 residues. V shed 5 bases, J shed 2 bases, and the junction held 5 bases outside the gene matches. CDR3 in amino acids: CASSLQGANTDTQYF. CDR3 sequence (DNA): TGTGCCAGCAGTCTACAGGGGGCAAACACAGATACGCAGTATTTT.

This clonotype was counted between two and nine times. The V call is TRBV12-3 or TRBV12-4, the J call TRBJ1-6; D remains ambiguous. V lost 6 bases, J lost 3 bases, and 3 bases lay in between. This CDR3 contains 12 residues. CDR3 sequence: CASRFYNSPLHF. The CDR3 DNA is TGTGCCAGCAGGTTCTATAATTCACCCCTCCACTTT.

Only a few counts were recorded for this clonotype. The gene calls are TRBV6-2 or TRBV6-3 and TRBJ1-5; TRBD1 might be the D (5 bases). Trimming removed 0 bases at V and 0 bases at J, with 9 bases between. CDR1 is MNHEY, CDR2 SVGEGT, per germline. This CDR3 is built from 16 residues. CDR3 residues: CASSYSGRYSNQPQHF. The CDR3 DNA reads as TGTGCCAGCAGTTACTCGGGACGGTATAGCAATCAGCCCCAGCATTTT.

This clonotype was seen at least ten times. This chain connects TRBV7-2 to TRBJ1-4; D uncertain. CDR1 and CDR2 (germline): SGHTA, FQGNSA. Trimming removed 7 bases at V and 0 bases at J, with 6 bases between. The CDR3 length is 13 residues. DNA of the CDR3: TGTGCCAGCAAGTTAGCAACTAATGAAAAACTGTTTTTT. Protein sequence: CASKLATNEKLFF.

This clonotype was counted only a few times. The chain is built from TRBV7-6 and TRBJ1-1, with D tentatively TRBD1 (5 bases). V lost 2 bases and J 0 bases, leaving 10 bases between the germline ends. Germline CDR1 SGHVS, CDR2 FNYEAQ. The CDR3 length is 15 residues. This CDR3 reads CASSLNQGLNTEAFF. CDR3 nucleotide sequence: TGTGCCAGCAGCTTAAATCAGGGCCTGAACACTGAAGCTTTCTTT.

This clonotype showed up many times. The chain combines TRBV7-9 with TRBJ2-3, with TRBD1 identical over 8 bases. Germline CDR1 reads SEHNR; CDR2 reads FQNEAQ (reference sequence). The CDR3 extends over 16 amino acids. J was trimmed by 0 bases and V by 5 bases; bases with no gene match: 7. This CDR3 is CASSPYRGASTDTQYF. CDR3 nucleotides: TGTGCCAGCAGCCCCTACAGGGGGGCTAGCACAGATACGCAGTATTTT.

The V and J genes are TRBV24-1 and TRBJ2-1; D not certain. Germline lookup yields CDR1 KGHDR and CDR2 SFDVKD. The CDR3 sequence is 13 residues long. V dropped 8 bases and J dropped 1 base, with 8 bases sitting between them. Here the CDR3 DNA reads TGTGCCACCATCGCAGGTTCCTACAATGAGCAGTTCTTC. This translates into CATIAGSYNEQFF.

This clonotype was found many times. V usage is TRBV6-5 and J usage is TRBJ1-4; 7 bases map to TRBD1. CDR1 and CDR2 from the germline V gene are MNHEY and SVGAGI. Trimming at V came to 0 bases and at J to 4 bases, leaving 2 bases not matched to a gene. CDR3 size: 15 residues. CDR3 coding DNA: TGTGCCAGCAGTTACTCGGGACAGATTAATGAAAAACTGTTTTTT. This translates into CASSYSGQINEKLFF.

The rearrangement links TRBV11-1 to TRBJ2-2, with 7 bases lining up with TRBD2. V shed 4 bases, J shed 3 bases, and the junction held 5 bases outside the gene matches. CDR1 and CDR2 (germline): SGHAT, FQDESV (reference sequence). The CDR3 consists of 15 residues. The CDR3 DNA follows: TGTGCCAGCAGCTCGAGCAGCGGGGACACCGGGGAGCTGTTTTTT. The encoded protein is CASSSSSGDTGELFF.

The chain has TRBV14 and TRBJ1-1, with D hard to call. Germline values: CDR1 SGHDN, CDR2 FVKESK. The CDR3 runs to 12 residues. Trimming stripped 0 bases from V and 9 bases from J, with 8 bases between. The CDR3 DNA is TGTGCCAGCAGCCAAGAACCCCGAAAAGCTTTCTTT. It is translated as CASSQEPRKAFF.

This clonotype showed up just a few times. The chain recombines TRBV3-1 with TRBJ1-1; D is unclear. Germline CDR1 and CDR2: LGHDT and YNNKEL (reference sequence). This CDR3 is built from 14 residues. The germline V and J ends were trimmed by 4 bases and 0 bases, with 9 bases remaining between them. CDR3 region: CASSRRPLNTEAFF. For the CDR3, the DNA is TGTGCCAGCAGCCGACGGCCCCTGAACACTGAAGCTTTCTTT.